The T cell receptor (beta chain) under discussion was sequenced for a study of blood T cells in healthy people across ages. Germline-derived CDR1 and CDR2 are MNHEY and SMNVEV (reference sequence). This CDR3 contains 17 residues. The V end was cut by 5 bases, the J end by 0 bases, with 17 bases between. Alongside a J-beta primer mix, a sample-barcoded 5' primer served in a second PCR lasting about 7 to 12 cycles. TCRdb redid the calling of the 5' RACE reads with MiXCR, one entry per CDR3 protein. The sample lists roughly 1.6 million distinct CDR3 sequences, roughly 30% occurring once. Study-level findings and limits: Greater diversity and more naive CD4+ cells were seen in long-lived donors than in aged donors. There was a strong correlation between TCR beta diversity and naive T cell percentage.

This clonotype was counted a few times. Its target is not known. V and J are TRBV27 and TRBJ2-1, with D tentatively TRBD1 or TRBD2 (5 bases each). Sequenced material: blood. The receptor was derived from a woman aged 25 to 39 in good health. Here the CDR3 reads CASSPGTVLSSYNEQFF. Here the CDR3 DNA reads TGTGCCAGCAGTCCTGGGACCGTCCTTAGCTCCTACAATGAGCAGTTCTTC.